The 10 T cell receptor beta chains presented below share a single source sample, sequenced in a study of cytomegalovirus exposure and HLA in healthy donors. PCR was performed using 60 Vbeta and 13 Jbeta primers. Generated by immunoSEQ multiplex PCR, the TCRdb table keeps only in-frame clones and is missing some. The sample shows 150,000 or so clones, 75% to 80% of them seen only once. Sequencing input: PBMCs. The source is a male donor in good health and CMV-seronegative.

The genes are TRBV25-1 and TRBJ1-1, with a weak D call TRBD1 (6 bases). Germline V CDR1 and CDR2: MGHDK, SYGVNS. Trimming removed 4 bases at V and 3 bases at J, with 9 bases between. CDR3 length: 13 residues. CDR3: CASSVGGDTEAFF. CDR3 nucleotides: TGTGCCAGCAGTGTAGGGGGTGACACTGAAGCTTTCTTT.

The chain employs TRBV19 and TRBJ2-5, with 11 bases aligning to TRBD1. The ends lost 1 base at V and 1 base at J; junction bases unmatched: 2. The CDR3 spans 16 residues. Germline CDR1 is LNHDA and CDR2 is SQIVND (reference sequence). The CDR3 DNA follows: TGTGCCAGTAGTATAGGGGGGACAGGGGGCCAAGAGACCCAGTACTTC. Its protein is CASSIGGTGGQETQYF.

The chain couples TRBV5-8 to TRBJ2-3; D might be TRBD2 (6 bases). The CDR3 is made up of 13 amino acids. V lost 1 base and J 7 bases, leaving 10 bases between the germline ends. Germline loops: CDR1 SGHTS, CDR2 YDEGEE. CDR3 amino acids: CASSLTSRNTQYF. The DNA of the CDR3 is TGTGCCAGCAGCTTGACTAGCCGCAATACGCAGTATTTT.

The rearrangement links TRBV4-3 to TRBJ2-4, with 7 bases identical to TRBD2. The ends lost 6 bases at V and 7 bases at J; junction bases unmatched: 15. Germline-derived CDR1 and CDR2 are LGHNA and YSLEER. The CDR3 has 16 amino acids. CDR3 region: CASSPTYMAGVNIQYF. CDR3 DNA sequence: TGCGCCAGCAGTCCCACATACATGGCGGGAGTCAACATTCAGTACTTC.

V is TRBV25-1 and J is TRBJ1-4; D is undetermined. Germline CDR1 reads MGHDK; CDR2 reads SYGVNS. The CDR3 sequence is 15 residues long. Trimming took 3 bases from V and 7 from J, leaving 15 bases between them. The DNA for the CDR3 is TGTGCCAGCAGTGACTCGTCGGCCGGAGGTGAAAAACTGTTTTTT. Translation: CASSDSSAGGEKLFF.

V and J are TRBV29-1 and TRBJ2-5; perhaps TRBD2 as D (5 bases). The CDR3 loop spans 12 amino acids. Germline CDR1 is SQVTM and CDR2 is ANQGSEA. V was shortened by 4 bases and J by 4 bases, with 10 bases between the two germline ends. The CDR3 loop is CSVAGIGETQYF. The CDR3 DNA reads TGCAGCGTTGCGGGGATTGGAGAGACCCAGTACTTC.

This chain uses TRBV6-6 with TRBJ2-2; 8 bases align to TRBD2. Germline lookup yields CDR1 MNHNY and CDR2 SVGAGI (reference sequence). Losses at the gene ends were 4 bases for V and 3 bases for J; bases not matched to a gene: 4. The CDR3 sequence is 15 residues long. CDR3 coding DNA: TGTGCCAGCAGTTCGGGGGGGCTCGACACCGGGGAGCTGTTTTTT. This sequence encodes CASSSGGLDTGELFF.

In this sample, this clone turned up once. In nucleotides, the CDR3 is TGTGCCAGTACCTCGGGACTAGCGGGAGATCGAGAGACCCAGTACTTC. Its translation is CASTSGLAGDRETQYF. The rearrangement links TRBV19 to TRBJ2-5; 14 nucleotides line up with TRBD2. Germline V lookup: CDR1 LNHDA, CDR2 SQIVND (reference sequence). V lost 7 bases to trimming and J lost 4 bases; unmatched junction nucleotides: 8. CDR3 length: 16 amino acids.

The chain joins TRBV15 to TRBJ2-3, with D possibly TRBD2 on 5 matching bases. Between the trimmed V and J ends, which lost 1 base and 6 bases, there was a span of 14 bases. The CDR3 has 15 residues. Germline V gene data show CDR1 as LNHNV and CDR2 as YYDKDF (reference sequence). The CDR3, as DNA: TGTGCCACCAGCAGAGGTGACTATTTGGCGGATACGCAGTATTTT. Protein product: CATSRGDYLADTQYF. Complete variable domain (other parts from reference TRBV15 and TRBJ2-3): DAMVIQNPRYQVTQFGKPVTLSCSQTLNHNVMYWYQQKSSQAPKLLFHYYDKDFNNEADTPDNFQSRRPNTSFCFLDIRSPGLGDTAMYLCATSRGDYLADTQYFGPGTRLTVL.

The V call is TRBV19, the J call TRBJ1-2; D gene uncertain. Germline assignment: CDR1 LNHDA and CDR2 SQIVND (reference sequence). The CDR3 consists of 11 residues. V was trimmed by 4 bases and J by 5 bases, leaving 5 bases between them. For the CDR3, the DNA is TGTGCCAGTAGTACCAGTTATGGCTACACCTTC. It encodes CASSTSYGYTF.